Presented here are 30 T cell receptor beta chains from one specimen sequenced in a study of CD8+CD57+ T cells in acquired aplastic anemia. According to the study, genomic DNA was the template for TCR beta VDJ and CDR3 profiling. TCRdb independently ran MiXCR on the reads; one entry per CDR3 protein. Of 86,000 or so distinct CDR3 sequences listed, approximately 45% are singletons. The sequenced sample consisted of sorted CD4+, CD8+, or CD8+CD57+ T cells (not recorded which) from PBMCs. These receptors all come from a human donor in good health, serving as a control.

This clonotype was detected a few times. This may come from a read error, since a much larger clone is one base off. The chain has TRBV5-1 and TRBJ2-7; TRBD2 agrees at 7 bases. Germline V gene data show CDR1 as SGHRS and CDR2 as YFSETQ. CDR3 size: 13 residues. This CDR3 is CASSLGGDYEQSF. The CDR3 DNA sequence: TGCGCCAGCAGCTTGGGCGGGGACTACGAGCAGTCCTTC.

The V and J genes are TRBV2 and TRBJ2-6; D might be TRBD1 or TRBD2, each matching 5 bases. Trimming shortened V by 7 bases and J by 6 bases, and 13 bases separated the two germline ends. Looked up from germline, CDR1 is SNHLY and CDR2 is FYNNEI. This CDR3 comprises 14 residues. The CDR3: CASKEGTLANVLTF. CDR3 in DNA: TGTGCCAGCAAGGAAGGGACCTTGGCCAACGTCCTGACTTTC.

This clonotype has a single count. The chain employs TRBV19 and TRBJ1-1, with 8 bases identical to TRBD1. The CDR3 loop spans 14 amino acids. Trimming at V came to 6 bases and at J to 5 bases, leaving 8 bases not matched to a gene. CDR1 and CDR2 (germline): LNHDA, SQIVND (reference sequence). The CDR3 reads CASRIRQGWTEAFF. The CDR3 DNA reads TGTGCCAGTAGGATAAGACAGGGGTGGACTGAAGCTTTCTTT.

The chain uses TRBV15 and TRBJ2-7, with D possibly being TRBD2 (6 bases). In germline, CDR1 is LNHNV, CDR2 YYDKDF (reference sequence). Between the trimmed V and J ends, which lost 9 bases and 0 bases, there was a span of 15 bases. The CDR3 has 14 amino acids. The CDR3 sequence is CATSPGGFSYEQYF. As DNA, the CDR3 is TGTGCCACTTCGCCCGGGGGATTCTCCTACGAGCAGTACTTC.

The table lists this clonotype with a few counts. The gene calls are TRBV2 and TRBJ2-5; the match to TRBD2 covers 9 bases. Germline V gene lookup returns CDR1 SNHLY and CDR2 FYNNEI. The junction had 6 bases not matched to a gene; V was cut back by 2 bases and J by 5 bases. The CDR3 is 15 amino acids. CDR3 in DNA: TGTGCCAGCAGTGAAACGCGGGAGGGTTGGGAGACCCAGTACTTC. Translation gives CASSETREGWETQYF. The entire variable domain, with the rest obtained from reference TRBV2 and TRBJ2-5, is as follows: EPEVTQTPSHQVTQMGQEVILRCVPISNHLYFYWYRQILGQKVEFLVSFYNNEISEKSEIFDDQFSVERPDGSNFTLKIRSTKLEDSAMYFCASSETREGWETQYFGPGTRLLVL.

This clonotype occurred a few times. The chain combines TRBV3-1 with TRBJ1-4, with D unresolved. The CDR3 has 11 residues. Trimming pared 3 bases from V and 7 bases from J, leaving 3 bases between. The germline V gene has CDR1 LGHDT and CDR2 YNNKEL (reference sequence). This chain's CDR3 is CASSQGEKLFF. CDR3 DNA: TGTGCCAGCAGCCAGGGTGAAAAACTGTTTTTT.

This clonotype was detected ten times or more. The rearrangement joins TRBV15 to TRBJ2-1, with D tentatively TRBD1 (5 bases). This CDR3 is 11 amino acids long. The V gene's germline CDR1 is LNHNV and CDR2 YYDKDF (reference sequence). V lost 5 bases to trimming and J lost 9 bases, with 8 bases between them. As DNA, the CDR3 is TGTGCCACCAGCTCCCAGGGTGAGCAGTTCTTC. This translates into CATSSQGEQFF.

The CDR3 nucleotides are TGTGCCAGTAGTATTTCGTCGACAGGGGGAAACACCATATATTTT. It codes for CASSISSTGGNTIYF. This sequence joins TRBV19 and TRBJ1-3; 7 bases map to TRBD1. Trimming at V came to 3 bases and at J to 4 bases, leaving 6 bases not matched to a gene. The length of the CDR3 is 15 residues. CDR1 and CDR2 from the germline V gene are LNHDA and SQIVND (reference sequence).

The sample holds a few counts of this clonotype. The chain recombines TRBV11-2 with TRBJ2-2; 8 nucleotides agree with TRBD1. After removal of 3 bases from V and 1 base from J, the junction contained 1 base not matched to a gene. The CDR3 length is 15 residues. Germline V gene lookup returns CDR1 SGHAT and CDR2 FQNNGV. This CDR3 is CASSFGTGNTGELFF. Written as DNA, the CDR3 is TGTGCCAGCAGCTTTGGGACAGGGAACACCGGGGAGCTGTTTTTT.

The rearrangement uses TRBV7-9 and TRBJ2-7, with unresolved D. The V end was cut by 5 bases, the J end by 7 bases, with 9 bases between. Looked up from germline, CDR1 is SEHNR and CDR2 is FQNEAQ (reference sequence). The CDR3 is 11 amino acids. The CDR3 DNA sequence: TGTGCCAGCAGCGTCAACCGGGAGCAGTACTTC. This translates into CASSVNREQYF. Variable domain in full (rest from reference TRBV7-9 and TRBJ2-7): DTGVSQNPRHKITKRGQNVTFRCDPISEHNRLYWYRQTLGQGPEFLTYFQNEAQLEKSRLLSDRFSAERPKGSFSTLEIQRTEQGDSAMYLCASSVNREQYFGPGTRLTVT.

For this clonotype: Just one base apart from a much larger clone, this may be a read error. This chain connects TRBV25-1 to TRBJ2-3; 12 bases match TRBD2. Germline V gene data show CDR1 as MGHDK and CDR2 as SYGVNS. After removal of 6 bases from V and 2 bases from J, the junction contained 6 bases not matched to a gene. The CDR3 spans 16 residues. For the CDR3, the DNA is TGTGCCAGCAGCCTTAGGACTAGCGGGGCCACAGATACGCAGTATTTT. Protein sequence: CASSLRTSGATDTQYF.

This clonotype was counted at least ten times. The V and J genes are TRBV6-5 and TRBJ1-1, with 7 bases lining up with TRBD1. CDR1 is MNHEY and CDR2 is SVGAGI in the germline V gene. The V gene end was trimmed by 8 bases and the J gene end by 5 bases; junction bases not matched to a gene: 5. The CDR3 contains 12 residues. CDR3 bases: TGTGCCAGCGATGCAGGGGGGACTGAAGCTTTCTTT. It translates to CASDAGGTEAFF.

This clonotype was found many times. CDR3 nucleotides: TGTGCCAGTAGTTCTGTTGGGCAGGCCCTCTCGTACAATGAGCAGTTCTTC. This translates into CASSSVGQALSYNEQFF. The chain couples TRBV19 to TRBJ2-1; D gene uncertain. CDR3 length: 17 residues. The V end was cut by 5 bases, the J end by 4 bases, with 21 bases between. Per germline, CDR1 LNHDA and CDR2 SQIVND (reference sequence).

This clonotype was seen many times. The germline gene is not matched at one end of the junction; a read error may be the cause. The chain joins TRBV9 to TRBJ1-1, with D hard to call. The CDR3 consists of 13 residues. CDR1 is SGDLS, CDR2 YYNGEE, per germline. The CDR3 sequence: CASSVVQNSEAFF. CDR3 bases: TGTGCCAGCAGCGTAGTGCAGAACTCTGAAGCTTTCTTT.

This clonotype was counted a single time. The chain is built from TRBV2 and TRBJ2-1; 8 bases align to TRBD1. The CDR3 runs 15 residues. Looked up from germline, CDR1 is SNHLY and CDR2 is FYNNEI. Trimming took 6 bases from V and 6 from J; bases not matched to a gene: 10. The CDR3 loop is CASSSTGEGANEQFF. The CDR3, as DNA: TGTGCCAGCAGCTCGACAGGGGAAGGGGCCAATGAGCAGTTCTTC.

This clonotype was found once. The V gene is TRBV29-1, the J gene TRBJ1-3, with a weak D call TRBD1 (6 bases). This CDR3 comprises 14 residues. From germline, CDR1 is SQVTM and CDR2 ANQGSEA. Deletions cut 2 bases from V and 11 bases from J, with 19 bases between. CDR3 amino acids: CSVERGGPGDAIYF. The CDR3 region has the DNA TGCAGCGTTGAAAGGGGGGGCCCTGGAGACGCCATATATTTT.

V gene TRBV29-1 combines with J gene TRBJ2-5, with TRBD2 as a possible D gene (6 bases). Looked up from germline, CDR1 is SQVTM and CDR2 is ANQGSEA. This CDR3 has 13 amino acids. V lost 2 bases, J lost 5 bases, and 12 bases lay in between. Here the CDR3 reads CSVEIGAGETQYF. DNA of the CDR3: TGCAGCGTTGAAATAGGGGCGGGGGAGACCCAGTACTTC.

This chain links TRBV27 with TRBJ1-1, with D maybe TRBD1 (5 bases). Trimming cost V 5 bases and J 5 bases, with 9 bases left between them. The CDR3 is 12 amino acids. Germline CDR1 and CDR2: MNHEY and SMNVEV (reference sequence). The CDR3 is CASSQGRTEAFF. CDR3 nucleotides: TGTGCCAGCAGTCAGGGTCGAACTGAAGCTTTCTTT.

The genes are TRBV4-2 and TRBJ1-3; D is undetermined. The V end was cut by 0 bases, the J end by 0 bases, with 6 bases between. In germline, CDR1 is LGHNA, CDR2 YNFKEQ. The CDR3 totals 15 residues. CDR3 loop: CASSQEPGSGNTIYF. The CDR3, as DNA: TGTGCCAGCAGCCAAGAACCCGGCTCTGGAAACACCATATATTTT.

The chain links TRBV5-8 to TRBJ1-1; D is unclear. Germline assignment: CDR1 SGHTS and CDR2 YDEGEE. The CDR3 extends over 13 amino acids. V shed 0 bases and J shed 4 bases, with 7 bases lying between them. CDR3 sequence: CASSLVSGTEAFF. CDR3 coding DNA: TGTGCCAGCAGCTTGGTCAGTGGCACTGAAGCTTTCTTT.

J is TRBJ2-2 and V is TRBV9, with TRBD2 matching 9 bases. Trimming at V came to 3 bases and at J to 3 bases, leaving 6 bases not matched to a gene. The length of the CDR3 is 16 residues. Germline V gene sequence: CDR1 SGDLS, CDR2 YYNGEE. The CDR3 DNA reads as TGTGCCAGCAGCGAGGGCGGGAGGGCCGACACCGGGGAGCTGTTTTTT. This codes for CASSEGGRADTGELFF. Full variable domain (outside the CDR3, taken from reference TRBV9 and TRBJ2-2): DSGVTQTPKHLITATGQRVTLRCSPRSGDLSVYWYQQSLDQGLQFLIQYYNGEERAKGNILERFSAQQFPDLHSELNLSSLELGDSALYFCASSEGGRADTGELFFGEGSRLTVL.

The V and J genes are TRBV12-3 or TRBV12-4 and TRBJ1-1; TRBD1 aligns across 9 bases. The ends lost 5 bases at V and 5 bases at J; junction bases unmatched: 3. The CDR3 contains 13 residues. CDR3 nucleotide sequence: TGTGCCAGCAGTAGGACAGGGGTAACTGAAGCTTTCTTT. As protein: CASSRTGVTEAFF.

At least ten counts were recorded for this clonotype. The rearrangement joins TRBV24-1 to TRBJ2-1; TRBD2 aligns across 12 bases. Unmatched junction bases numbered 2, after V lost 0 bases and J lost 9 bases. The germline V gene has CDR1 KGHDR and CDR2 SFDVKD. CDR3 length equals 15 residues. CDR3 region: CATSDLTSGRPEQFF. CDR3 DNA: TGTGCCACCAGTGATTTGACTAGCGGGAGGCCTGAGCAGTTCTTC.

The chain joins TRBV29-1 to TRBJ1-2, with D tentatively TRBD1 (6 bases). V lost 3 bases, J lost 4 bases, and 21 bases lay in between. CDR3 length: 16 residues. Germline CDR1 reads SQVTM; CDR2 reads ANQGSEA. The CDR3: CSVDGEGEPTPYGYTF. CDR3 coding DNA: TGCAGCGTTGATGGGGAGGGGGAGCCGACCCCCTATGGCTACACCTTC.

The chain uses TRBV7-2 and TRBJ1-3; D remains unclear. With 6 bases removed from V and 3 bases from J, the gap between germline ends came to 15 bases. The CDR3 spans 15 residues. The germline V gene has CDR1 SGHTA and CDR2 FQGNSA. The CDR3 sequence is CASSYAGHSGNTIYF. The CDR3, as DNA: TGTGCCAGCAGTTACGCAGGTCACAGTGGAAACACCATATATTTT.

This clonotype was detected ten times or more. This chain links TRBV5-1 with TRBJ2-1; D unclear. The CDR3 extends over 15 amino acids. Germline values: CDR1 SGHRS, CDR2 YFSETQ. The V end lost 4 bases, the J end lost 0 bases, and 11 bases lay between the germline ends. In DNA form, the CDR3 reads TGCGCCAGCAGCCAGGACGGTAGCTCCTACAATGAGCAGTTCTTC. It translates to CASSQDGSSYNEQFF. The whole variable domain, remainder taken from reference TRBV5-1 and TRBJ2-1, is KAGVTQTPRYLIKTRGQQVTLSCSPISGHRSVSWYQQTPGQGLQFLFEYFSETQRNKGNFPGRFSGRQFSNSRSEMNVSTLELGDSALYLCASSQDGSSYNEQFFGPGTRLTVL.

The rearrangement uses TRBV12-3 or TRBV12-4 and TRBJ2-1; D gene unclear. V was pared by 3 bases and J by 10 bases, with 10 bases between. The CDR3 spans 12 residues. DNA of the CDR3: TGTGCCAGCAGTTTTTTAGTTGGCGAGCAGTTCTTC. This codes for CASSFLVGEQFF.

The chain employs TRBV25-1 and TRBJ1-2; 8 nucleotides line up with TRBD1. The CDR3 consists of 13 residues. The germline V gene encodes CDR1 MGHDK and CDR2 SYGVNS. The ends lost 5 bases at V and 6 bases at J; junction bases unmatched: 5. Here the CDR3 DNA reads TGTGCCAGCAGTTCGACAGGGGTCCATGGCTACACCTTC. Translation gives CASSSTGVHGYTF.

This clonotype was seen at least ten times. The chain combines TRBV27 with TRBJ2-7, with D perhaps matching TRBD2 (5 bases). This CDR3 contains 13 residues. Germline loops: CDR1 MNHEY, CDR2 SMNVEV (reference sequence). V gave up 6 bases and J gave up 1 base, with 10 bases separating them. CDR3 nucleotide sequence: TGTGCCAGCAGCTTACGAGGGTCCTACGAGCAGTACTTC. This encodes CASSLRGSYEQYF.

The chain uses TRBV9 and TRBJ1-1; D is unresolved. Germline V CDR1 and CDR2: SGDLS, YYNGEE. Trimming left V 10 bases short and J 4 bases short, with 17 bases between. CDR3 size: 13 residues. The CDR3 is CAWSVGGITEAFF. Here the CDR3 DNA reads TGTGCCTGGAGTGTAGGAGGAATCACTGAAGCTTTCTTT.